This T cell receptor beta chain emerged from a study of cytomegalovirus exposure and HLA in healthy donors. About the study: In an early release, HLA-typed donors contributed some 82 million unique TCR sequences.

The study's findings and limits: The study recorded 150 to 200 TCR beta chains that were cytomegalovirus-associated.

The CDR3 is made up of 14 amino acids. Looked up from germline, CDR1 is MDHEN and CDR2 is SYDVKM. V lost 5 bases to trimming and J lost 0 bases, with 11 bases between them. Concerning this clone: As yet, its antigen is unknown.

The PCR contained 60 Vbeta and 13 Jbeta primers. TCRdb's copy holds only in-frame clones and misses some; the assay was immunoSEQ multiplex PCR. Its table lists 130,000 to 150,000 clones. This receptor was identified in a woman between 50 and 59 years old in good health and CMV-seronegative. The sequenced sample consisted of PBMCs. This chain links TRBV28 with TRBJ2-7, with a weak D call TRBD1 (6 bases). The CDR3 nucleotides read TGTGCCAGCAGTCGCAGGGGTAGCTCCTACGAGCAGTACTTC. Translated: CASSRRGSSYEQYF.